This TCR beta chain was observed in a study of CD8 T cells in Susac syndrome. Whole-study findings and limits: The study acknowledged a relatively small number of individuals in its TCR sequencing and HLA analysis.

Remarks on this clonotype: The target antigen is unknown.

It was with random hexamers that roughly 0.45 to 1 ug RNA was reverse transcribed. Each CDR3 protein is one row after TCRdb ran MiXCR on the immunoSEQ multiplex PCR reads. Among some 200,000 distinct CDR3 sequences listed, about 95% were seen once. TCR beta from blood CD8+ and CD4+ T cells was sequenced. TEMRA cells were FACS-enriched, and CD8+ and CD4+ T cells were isolated negatively. Germline V gene data show CDR1 as SQVTM and CDR2 as ANQGSEA. This CDR3 contains 14 residues. Trimming cost V 6 bases and J 4 bases, with 18 bases left between them. Sequencing was done on a sample of CD4+ T cells from PBMCs. This receptor was taken from a human donor with multiple sclerosis. The chain joins TRBV29-1 to TRBJ2-5, with D tentatively TRBD1 (5 bases). The CDR3 region has the DNA TGCAGCGTAAGAGTCCCCGGCAGGGCAGAGACCCAGTACTTC. Protein product: CSVRVPGRAETQYF.